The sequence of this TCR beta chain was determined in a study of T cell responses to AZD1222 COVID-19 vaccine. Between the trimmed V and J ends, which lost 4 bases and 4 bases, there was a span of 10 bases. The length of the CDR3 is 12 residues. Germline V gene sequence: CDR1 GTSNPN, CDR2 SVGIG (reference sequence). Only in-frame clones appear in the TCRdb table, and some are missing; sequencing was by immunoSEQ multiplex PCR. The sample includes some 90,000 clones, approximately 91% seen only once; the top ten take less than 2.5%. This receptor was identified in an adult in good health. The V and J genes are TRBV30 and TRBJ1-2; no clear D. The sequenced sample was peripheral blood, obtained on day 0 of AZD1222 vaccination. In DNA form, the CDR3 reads TGTGCCTGGACAGAGACCGCCTATGGCTACACCTTC. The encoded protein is CAWTETAYGYTF. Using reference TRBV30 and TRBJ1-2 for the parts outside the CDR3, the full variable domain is SQTIHQWPATLVQPVGSPLSLECTVEGTSNPNLYWYRQAAGRGLQLLFYSVGIGQISSEVPQNLSASRPQDRQFILSSKKLLLSDSGFYLCAWTETAYGYTFGSGTRLTVV.